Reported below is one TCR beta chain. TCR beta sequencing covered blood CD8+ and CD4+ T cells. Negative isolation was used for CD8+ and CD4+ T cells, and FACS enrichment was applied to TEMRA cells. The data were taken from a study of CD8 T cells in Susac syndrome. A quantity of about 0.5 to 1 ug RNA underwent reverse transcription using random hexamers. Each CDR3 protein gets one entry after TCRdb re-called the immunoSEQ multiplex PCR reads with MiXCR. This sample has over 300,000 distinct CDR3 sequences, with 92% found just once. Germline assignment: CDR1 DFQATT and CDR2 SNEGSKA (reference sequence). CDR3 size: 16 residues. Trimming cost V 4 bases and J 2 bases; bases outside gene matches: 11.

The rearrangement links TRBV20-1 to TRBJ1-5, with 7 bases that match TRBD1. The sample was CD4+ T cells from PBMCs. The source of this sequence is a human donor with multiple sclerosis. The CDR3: CSATDRQGLRNQPQHF. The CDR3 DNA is TGCAGTGCTACAGATCGACAGGGTTTGCGCAATCAGCCCCAGCATTTT.